This T cell receptor (beta chain) was profiled in a study of OX40 agonist ivuxolimab in advanced cancers. Overall study context: Of the patients, three showed partial responses, one with hepatocellular carcinoma and two with cutaneous melanoma.

Using immunoSEQ multiplex PCR, the repertoire was profiled, and TCRdb retains in-frame clones only, with some absent. The table lists tens of thousands of clones, 80% of them singletons. Trimming pared 8 bases from V and 0 bases from J, leaving 10 bases between. The CDR3 loop spans 13 amino acids. Germline CDR1 is LNHNV and CDR2 is YYDKDF (reference sequence). Sequenced here: CD4+ or CD8+ T cells sorted from blood, sampled in a trial of the OX40 agonist ivuxolimab. The gene calls are TRBV15 and TRBJ1-1; the D is unclear. The sequence derives from an adult with an advanced solid tumor such as melanoma, head and neck, liver or kidney cancer. DNA of the CDR3: TGTGCCACCCAAGGGCCCATGAACACTGAAGCTTTCTTT. Translation: CATQGPMNTEAFF.